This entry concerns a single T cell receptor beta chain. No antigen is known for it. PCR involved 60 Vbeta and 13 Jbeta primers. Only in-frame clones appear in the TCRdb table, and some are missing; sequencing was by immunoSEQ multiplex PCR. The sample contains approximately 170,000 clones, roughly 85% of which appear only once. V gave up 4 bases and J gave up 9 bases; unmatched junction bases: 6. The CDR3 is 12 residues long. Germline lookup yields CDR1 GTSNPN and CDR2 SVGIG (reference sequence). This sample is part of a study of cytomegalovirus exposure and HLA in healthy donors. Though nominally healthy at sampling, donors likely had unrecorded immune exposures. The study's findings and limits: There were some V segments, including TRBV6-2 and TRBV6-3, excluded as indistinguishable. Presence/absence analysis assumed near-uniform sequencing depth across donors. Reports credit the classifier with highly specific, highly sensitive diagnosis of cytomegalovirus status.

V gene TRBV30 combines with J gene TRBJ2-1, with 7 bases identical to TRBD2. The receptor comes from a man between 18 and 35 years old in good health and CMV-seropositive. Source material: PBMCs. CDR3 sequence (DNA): TGTGCCTGGATGGCAGCGGGGAGTGAGCAGTTCTTC. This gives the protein CAWMAAGSEQFF. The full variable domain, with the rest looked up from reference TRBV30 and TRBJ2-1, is SQTIHQWPATLVQPVGSPLSLECTVEGTSNPNLYWYRQAAGRGLQLLFYSVGIGQISSEVPQNLSASRPQDRQFILSSKKLLLSDSGFYLCAWMAAGSEQFFGPGTRLTVL.